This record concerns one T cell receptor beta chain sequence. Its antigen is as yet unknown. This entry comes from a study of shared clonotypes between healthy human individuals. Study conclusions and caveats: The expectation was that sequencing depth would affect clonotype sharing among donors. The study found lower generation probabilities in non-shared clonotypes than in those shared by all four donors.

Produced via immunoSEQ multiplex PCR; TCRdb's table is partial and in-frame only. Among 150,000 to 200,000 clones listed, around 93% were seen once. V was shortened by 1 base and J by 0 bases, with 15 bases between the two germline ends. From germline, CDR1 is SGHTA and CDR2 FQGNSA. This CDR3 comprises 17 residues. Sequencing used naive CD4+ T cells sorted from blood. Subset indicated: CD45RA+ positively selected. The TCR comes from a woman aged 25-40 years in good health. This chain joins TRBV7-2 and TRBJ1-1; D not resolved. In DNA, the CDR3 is TGTGCCAGCAGCTTAGTGGGCTTGGGCACTTTGAACACTGAAGCTTTCTTT. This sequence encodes CASSLVGLGTLNTEAFF.